These T cell receptor beta chains were read from a single sample in a study of blood T cells in healthy people across ages. TCRdb used MiXCR to reprocess the 5' RACE reads, holding one entry per CDR3 protein. Of 1.5 million or so distinct CDR3 sequences in the sample, roughly 40% are singletons; the top ten hold 7.9%. The material sequenced was blood. These receptors were taken from a woman between 18 and 29 years old in good health. The CDR3 runs from the conserved cysteine through the conserved F or W. The order of the fields is CDR3 DNA, CDR3 protein, V gene, clone size, D gene, J gene. A D gene is named only where the DNA matches it firmly. For some rows the clone size is stated as once, few or many, or as a class when expanded; others skip it.

CDR3 DNA: TGCGCCAGCAGTGAGTCGACCGGGGGCTACGAGCAGTACTTC
CDR3 protein: CASSESTGGYEQYF
V gene: TRBV10-2
clone size: few
D gene: .
J gene: TRBJ2-7

CDR3 DNA: TGCGCCAGCAGTGAGCCCGGGACTAGAGACCACAATGAGCAGTTCTTC
CDR3 protein: CASSEPGTRDHNEQFF
V gene: TRBV10-1
clone size: .
D gene: TRBD2
J gene: TRBJ2-1

CDR3 DNA: TGCGCCAGCAGCCCCGGTGTTAGCGGGATACGAGAGACCCAGTACTTC
CDR3 protein: CASSPGVSGIRETQYF
V gene: TRBV5-1
clone size: .
D gene: TRBD2
J gene: TRBJ2-5

CDR3 DNA: TGTGCCATCCGCGGAGCGGGCGATACGGAGACCCAGTACTTC
CDR3 protein: CAIRGAGDTETQYF
V gene: TRBV12-3/TRBV12-4
clone size: few
D gene: .
J gene: TRBJ2-5

CDR3 DNA: TGCGCCAGCAGCCAGGCTCAGACTAGCGGGAGTTCCTACGAGCAGTACTTC
CDR3 protein: CASSQAQTSGSSYEQYF
V gene: TRBV4-1
clone size: .
D gene: TRBD2
J gene: TRBJ2-7

CDR3 DNA: TGTGCCAGCAGCTCAACCGGGTTAAGCTCCTACAATGAGCAGTTCTTC
CDR3 protein: CASSSTGLSSYNEQFF
V gene: TRBV7-2
clone size: .
D gene: .
J gene: TRBJ2-1

CDR3 DNA: TGTGCCAGCAGAAGCGGGAAAAGCTCCTACAATGAGCAGTTCTTC
CDR3 protein: CASRSGKSSYNEQFF
V gene: TRBV28
clone size: .
D gene: TRBD2
J gene: TRBJ2-1

CDR3 DNA: TGCAGTGCTAGAGACCTCGAGCAGTACTTC
CDR3 protein: CSARDLEQYF
V gene: TRBV20-1
clone size: .
D gene: .
J gene: TRBJ2-7

CDR3 DNA: TGTGCCAGCAGTGAAGGTTCCCGGGGGCACGGCTACACCTTC
CDR3 protein: CASSEGSRGHGYTF
V gene: TRBV6-1
clone size: .
D gene: .
J gene: TRBJ1-2

CDR3 DNA: TGCGCCAGCAGCCATGATATCGGACGGAACGAAGCTTTCTTT
CDR3 protein: CASSHDIGRNEAFF
V gene: TRBV4-1
clone size: .
D gene: .
J gene: TRBJ1-1

CDR3 DNA: TGTGCCAGCTCCCCACTAAGTACTAGCGGGGGCCTTGAGCAGTTCTTC
CDR3 protein: CASSPLSTSGGLEQFF
V gene: TRBV18
clone size: .
D gene: TRBD2
J gene: TRBJ2-1